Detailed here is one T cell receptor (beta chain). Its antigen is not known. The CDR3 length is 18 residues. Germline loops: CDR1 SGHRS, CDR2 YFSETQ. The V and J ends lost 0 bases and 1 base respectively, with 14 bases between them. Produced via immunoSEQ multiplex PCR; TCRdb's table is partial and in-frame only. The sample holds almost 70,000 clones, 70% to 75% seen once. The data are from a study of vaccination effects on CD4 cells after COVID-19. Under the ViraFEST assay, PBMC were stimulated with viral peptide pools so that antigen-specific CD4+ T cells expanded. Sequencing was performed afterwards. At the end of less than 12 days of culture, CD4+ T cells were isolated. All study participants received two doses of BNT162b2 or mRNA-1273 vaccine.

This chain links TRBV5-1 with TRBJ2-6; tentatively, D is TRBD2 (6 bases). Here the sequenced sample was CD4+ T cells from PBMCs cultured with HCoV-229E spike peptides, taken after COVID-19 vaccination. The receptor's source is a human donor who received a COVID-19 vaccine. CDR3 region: CASSLAGGGESGANVLTF. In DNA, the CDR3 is TGCGCCAGCAGCTTGGCCGGTGGAGGGGAGTCTGGGGCCAACGTCCTGACTTTC.